Below, one TCR beta chain is given with its context. As yet, its antigen is unknown. J lost 1 base, V lost 2 bases, and 6 bases had no gene match. Germline V lookup: CDR1 SGHAT, CDR2 FQNNGV. The CDR3 consists of 16 residues. The entry originates in a study of OX40 agonist ivuxolimab in advanced cancers. Study as a whole: A mean age of about 59 years, range about 20 to 85, was recorded, and 80% to 90% were male. Three patients, one with hepatocellular carcinoma and two with cutaneous melanoma, responded partially.

General study findings and limits: Researchers report that CD8+ T cells had, on average, more expanded clones than CD4+. Some of the lowest clonal expansion was seen in partial responders at 0.1-3.0 mg/kg.

The assay was immunoSEQ multiplex PCR, and TCRdb's table has in-frame clones only and misses some. The sample has 130,000 or so clones; just over 90% are singletons. This material consisted of CD4+ or CD8+ T cells sorted from blood, taken in a trial of the OX40 agonist ivuxolimab. The TCR originated in an adult with an advanced solid tumor such as melanoma, head and neck, liver or kidney cancer. The rearrangement joins TRBV11-2 to TRBJ2-7; 9 nucleotides match TRBD1. This CDR3 is CASSLNPGQGSYEQYF. The CDR3 coding sequence is TGTGCCAGCAGCTTAAACCCGGGACAGGGTTCCTACGAGCAGTACTTC.